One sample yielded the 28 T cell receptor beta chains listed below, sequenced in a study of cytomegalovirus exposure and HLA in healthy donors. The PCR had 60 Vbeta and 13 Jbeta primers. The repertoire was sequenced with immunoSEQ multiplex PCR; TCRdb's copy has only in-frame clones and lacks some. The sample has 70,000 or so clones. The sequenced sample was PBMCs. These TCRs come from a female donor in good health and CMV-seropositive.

The CDR3 coding sequence is TGTGCCATCAGGGGACAGGGTAATGGCTACACCTTC. Translating it yields CAIRGQGNGYTF. The genes are TRBV10-3 and TRBJ1-2; 9 bases are shared with TRBD1. V shed 6 bases, J shed 6 bases, and the junction held 2 bases outside the gene matches. Germline CDR1 reads ENHRY; CDR2 reads SYGVKD. The CDR3 spans 12 residues.

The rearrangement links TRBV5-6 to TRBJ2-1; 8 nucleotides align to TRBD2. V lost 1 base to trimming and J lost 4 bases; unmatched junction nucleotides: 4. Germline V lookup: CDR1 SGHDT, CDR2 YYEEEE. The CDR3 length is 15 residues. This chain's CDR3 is CASSLRRGAYNEQFF. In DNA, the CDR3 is TGTGCCAGCAGCTTGAGGCGGGGGGCATACAATGAGCAGTTCTTC.

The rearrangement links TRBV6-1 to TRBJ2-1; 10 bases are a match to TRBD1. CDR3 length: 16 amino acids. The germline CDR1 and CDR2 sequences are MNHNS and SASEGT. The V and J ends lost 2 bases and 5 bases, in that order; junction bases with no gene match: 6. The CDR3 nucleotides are TGTGCCAGCAGTGAAACCGGGACAGGGGTCGACAATGAGCAGTTCTTC. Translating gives CASSETGTGVDNEQFF.

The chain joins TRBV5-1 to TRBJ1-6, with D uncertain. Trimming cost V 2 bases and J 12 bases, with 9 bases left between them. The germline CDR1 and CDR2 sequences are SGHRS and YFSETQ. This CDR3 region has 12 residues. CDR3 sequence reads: CASSFPEGPLHF. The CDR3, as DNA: TGCGCCAGCAGCTTCCCCGAGGGACCCCTCCACTTT.

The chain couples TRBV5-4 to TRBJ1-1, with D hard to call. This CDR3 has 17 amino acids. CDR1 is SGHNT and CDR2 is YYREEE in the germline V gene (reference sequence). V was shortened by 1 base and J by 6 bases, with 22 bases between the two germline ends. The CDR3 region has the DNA TGTGCCAGCAGCTTGATCGGAAGTAGCGGTTTTCAGGCTGAAGCTTTCTTT. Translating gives CASSLIGSSGFQAEAFF.

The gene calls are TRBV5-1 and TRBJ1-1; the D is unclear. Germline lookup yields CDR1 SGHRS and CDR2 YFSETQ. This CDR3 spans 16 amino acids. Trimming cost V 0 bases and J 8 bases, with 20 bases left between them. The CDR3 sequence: CASSLAGSVIHEEAFF. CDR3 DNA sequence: TGCGCCAGCAGCTTGGCAGGCTCGGTGATCCATGAAGAAGCTTTCTTT.

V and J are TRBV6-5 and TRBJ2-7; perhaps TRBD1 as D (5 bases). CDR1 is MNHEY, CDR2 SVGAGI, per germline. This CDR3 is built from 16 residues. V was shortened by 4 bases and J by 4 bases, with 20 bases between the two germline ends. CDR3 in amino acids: CASSLQAPRPPYEQYF. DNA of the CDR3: TGTGCCAGCAGTTTACAGGCCCCAAGGCCCCCTTACGAGCAGTACTTC.

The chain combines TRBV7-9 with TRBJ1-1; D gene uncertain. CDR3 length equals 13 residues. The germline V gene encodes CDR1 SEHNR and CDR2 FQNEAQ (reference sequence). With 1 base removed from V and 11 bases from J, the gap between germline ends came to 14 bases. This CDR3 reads CASSLVEEGLAFF. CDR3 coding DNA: TGTGCCAGCAGCTTAGTGGAGGAGGGCTTGGCTTTCTTT.

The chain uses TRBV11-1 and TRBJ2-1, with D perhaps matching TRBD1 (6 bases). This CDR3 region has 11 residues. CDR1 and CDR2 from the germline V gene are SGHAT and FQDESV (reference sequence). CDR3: CVVSRGNEQFF. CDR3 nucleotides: TGTGTCGTAAGTAGGGGGAATGAGCAGTTCTTC.

The CDR3 DNA sequence: TGTGCCAGCAGTCGCGGACAGGGGGCTCGGGAGCAGTACTTC. Its translation: CASSRGQGAREQYF. V is TRBV6-5 and J is TRBJ2-7, with 11 bases identical to TRBD1. Per the germline V gene, CDR1 is MNHEY and CDR2 is SVGAGI. V dropped 5 bases and J dropped 7; count of bases not matched to a gene: 7. The CDR3 length is 14 residues.

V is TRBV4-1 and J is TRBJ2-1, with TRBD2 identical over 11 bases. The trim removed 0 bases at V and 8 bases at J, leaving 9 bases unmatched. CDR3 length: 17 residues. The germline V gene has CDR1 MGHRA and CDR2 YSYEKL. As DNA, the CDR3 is TGCGCCAGCAGCCAAGATCAGACTAGCGGGAATCAGCATGAGCAGTTCTTC. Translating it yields CASSQDQTSGNQHEQFF.

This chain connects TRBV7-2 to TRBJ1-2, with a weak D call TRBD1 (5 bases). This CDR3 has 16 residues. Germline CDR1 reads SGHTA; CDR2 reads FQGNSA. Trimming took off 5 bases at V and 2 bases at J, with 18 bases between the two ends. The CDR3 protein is CASSLREAGLNYGYTF. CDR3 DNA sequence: TGTGCCAGCAGCCTCAGGGAGGCAGGGCTCAACTATGGCTACACCTTC.

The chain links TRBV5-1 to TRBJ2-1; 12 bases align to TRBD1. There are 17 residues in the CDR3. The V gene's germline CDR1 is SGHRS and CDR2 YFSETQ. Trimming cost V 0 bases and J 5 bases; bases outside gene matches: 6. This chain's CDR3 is CASSLAPGQGAHNEQFF. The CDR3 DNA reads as TGCGCCAGCAGCTTGGCCCCGGGACAGGGGGCCCACAATGAGCAGTTCTTC.

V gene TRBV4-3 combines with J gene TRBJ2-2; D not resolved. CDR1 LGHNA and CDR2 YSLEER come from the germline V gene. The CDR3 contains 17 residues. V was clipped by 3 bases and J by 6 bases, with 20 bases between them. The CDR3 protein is CASSQYDSARTAGELFF. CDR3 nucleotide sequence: TGCGCCAGCAGCCAGTACGACTCGGCTAGAACGGCCGGGGAGCTGTTTTTT.

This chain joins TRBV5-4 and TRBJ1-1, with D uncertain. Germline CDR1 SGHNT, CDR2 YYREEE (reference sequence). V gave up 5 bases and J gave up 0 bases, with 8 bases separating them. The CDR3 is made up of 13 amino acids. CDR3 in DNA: TGTGCCAGCAGTAGGGAGATGAACACTGAAGCTTTCTTT. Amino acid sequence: CASSREMNTEAFF.

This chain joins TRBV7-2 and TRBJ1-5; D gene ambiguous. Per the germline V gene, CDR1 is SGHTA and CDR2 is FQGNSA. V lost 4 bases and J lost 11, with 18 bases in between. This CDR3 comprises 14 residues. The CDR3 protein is CASSSAGYREAQHF. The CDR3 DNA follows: TGTGCCAGCAGCTCCGCGGGGTACCGTGAGGCCCAGCATTTT.

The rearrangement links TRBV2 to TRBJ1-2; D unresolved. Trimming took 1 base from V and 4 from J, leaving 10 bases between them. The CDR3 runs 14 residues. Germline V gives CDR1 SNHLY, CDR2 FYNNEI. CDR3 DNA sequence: TGTGCCAGCAGTGAAGATACAACTATCTATGGCTACACCTTC. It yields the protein CASSEDTTIYGYTF.

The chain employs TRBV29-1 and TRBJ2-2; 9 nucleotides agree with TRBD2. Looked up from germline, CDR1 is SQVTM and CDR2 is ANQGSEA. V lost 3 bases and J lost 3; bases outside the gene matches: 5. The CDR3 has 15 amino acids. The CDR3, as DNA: TGCAGCGTTGAGATAGCGGGAGTAGACACCGGGGAGCTGTTTTTT. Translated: CSVEIAGVDTGELFF.

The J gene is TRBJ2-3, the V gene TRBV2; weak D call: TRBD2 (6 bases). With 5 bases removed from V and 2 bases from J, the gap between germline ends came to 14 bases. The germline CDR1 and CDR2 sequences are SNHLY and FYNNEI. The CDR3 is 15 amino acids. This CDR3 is CASSLLAGYTDTQYF. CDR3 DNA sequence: TGTGCCAGCAGTCTCTTGGCGGGGTACACAGATACGCAGTATTTT.

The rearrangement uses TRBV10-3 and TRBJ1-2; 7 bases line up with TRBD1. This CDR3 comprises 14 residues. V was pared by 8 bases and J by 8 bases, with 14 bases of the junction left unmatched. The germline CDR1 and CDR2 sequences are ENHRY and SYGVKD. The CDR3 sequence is CAIGTTGNGDGYTF. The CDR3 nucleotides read TGTGCCATCGGTACGACAGGGAACGGGGACGGCTACACCTTC.

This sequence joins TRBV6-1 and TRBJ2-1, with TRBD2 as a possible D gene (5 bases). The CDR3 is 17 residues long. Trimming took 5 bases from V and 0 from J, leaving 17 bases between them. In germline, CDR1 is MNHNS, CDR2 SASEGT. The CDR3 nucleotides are TGTGCCAGCAGTCAAGACCCTCGAGCGGCCTCCTACAATGAGCAGTTCTTC. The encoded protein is CASSQDPRAASYNEQFF.

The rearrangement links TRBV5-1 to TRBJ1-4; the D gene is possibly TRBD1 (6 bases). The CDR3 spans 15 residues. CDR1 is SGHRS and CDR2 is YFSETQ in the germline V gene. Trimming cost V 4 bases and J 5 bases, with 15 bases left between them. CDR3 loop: CASSLGTSLNEKLFF. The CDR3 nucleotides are TGCGCCAGCAGCCTTGGGACAAGCCTCAATGAAAAACTGTTTTTT.

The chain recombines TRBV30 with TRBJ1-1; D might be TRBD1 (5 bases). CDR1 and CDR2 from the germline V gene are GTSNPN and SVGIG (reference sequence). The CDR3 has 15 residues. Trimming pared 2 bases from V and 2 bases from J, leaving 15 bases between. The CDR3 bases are TGTGCCTGGAGTCCACGCCCAGGGCTTAACACTGAAGCTTTCTTT. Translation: CAWSPRPGLNTEAFF.

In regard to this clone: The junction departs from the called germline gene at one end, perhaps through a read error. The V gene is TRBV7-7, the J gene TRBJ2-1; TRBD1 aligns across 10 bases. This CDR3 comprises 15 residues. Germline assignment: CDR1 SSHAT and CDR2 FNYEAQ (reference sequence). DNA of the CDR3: TGTGCTAGCAGCCCCTCCTGGGACAGGGGAACTGAGCAGTTCTTC. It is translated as CASSPSWDRGTEQFF.

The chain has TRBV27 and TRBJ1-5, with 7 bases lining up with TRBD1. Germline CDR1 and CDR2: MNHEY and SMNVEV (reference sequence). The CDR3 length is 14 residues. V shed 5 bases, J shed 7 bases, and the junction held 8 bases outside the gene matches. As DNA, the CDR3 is TGTGCCAGCAGTGTTGGTACAGGGGAACAGCCCCAGCATTTT. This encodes CASSVGTGEQPQHF.

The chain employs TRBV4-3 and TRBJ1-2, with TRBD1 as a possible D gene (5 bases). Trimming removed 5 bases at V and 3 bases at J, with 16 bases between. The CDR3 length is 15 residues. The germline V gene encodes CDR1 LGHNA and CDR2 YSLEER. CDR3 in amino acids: CASSATRQGYYGYTF. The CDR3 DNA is TGCGCCAGCAGCGCAACAAGGCAGGGTTACTATGGCTACACCTTC.

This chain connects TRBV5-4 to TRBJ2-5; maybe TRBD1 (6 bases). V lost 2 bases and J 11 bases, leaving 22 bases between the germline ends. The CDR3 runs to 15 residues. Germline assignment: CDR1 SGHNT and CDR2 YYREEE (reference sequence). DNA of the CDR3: TGTGCCAGCAGCTTCTCCAGGGGCCCCCTTGGTGAGCAGTACTTC. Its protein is CASSFSRGPLGEQYF. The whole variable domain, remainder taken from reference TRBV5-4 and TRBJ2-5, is ETGVTQSPTHLIKTRGQQVTLRCSSQSGHNTVSWYQQALGQGPQFIFQYYREEENGRGNFPPRFSGLQFPNYSSELNVNALELDDSALYLCASSFSRGPLGEQYFGPGTRLLVL.

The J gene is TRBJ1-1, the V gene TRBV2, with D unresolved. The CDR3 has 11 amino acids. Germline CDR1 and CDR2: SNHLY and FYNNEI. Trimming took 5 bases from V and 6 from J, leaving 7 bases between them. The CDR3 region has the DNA TGTGCCAGCAGTTCGTTTTCTGAAGCTTTCTTT. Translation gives CASSSFSEAFF.